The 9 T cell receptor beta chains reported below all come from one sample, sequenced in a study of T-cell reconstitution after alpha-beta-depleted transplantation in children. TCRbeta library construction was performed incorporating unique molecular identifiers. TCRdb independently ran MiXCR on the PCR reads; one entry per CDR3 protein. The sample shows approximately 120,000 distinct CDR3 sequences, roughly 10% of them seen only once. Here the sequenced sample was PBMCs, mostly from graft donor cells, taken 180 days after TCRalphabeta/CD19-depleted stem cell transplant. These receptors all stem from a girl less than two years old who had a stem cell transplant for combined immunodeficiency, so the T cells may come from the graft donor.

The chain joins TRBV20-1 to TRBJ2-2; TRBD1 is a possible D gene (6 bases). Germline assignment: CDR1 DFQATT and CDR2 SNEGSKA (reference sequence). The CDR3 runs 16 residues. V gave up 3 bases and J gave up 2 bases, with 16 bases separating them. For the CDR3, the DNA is TGCAGTGCTAGCAGGGGCGGTTATTTTAACACCGGGGAGCTGTTTTTT. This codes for CSASRGGYFNTGELFF.

CDR3 sequence (DNA): TGCGCCAGCAGCTTAAGTTGGGGGACAGGGAGTTACGCTTTCTTT. Its translation: CASSLSWGTGSYAFF. The rearrangement joins TRBV5-1 to TRBJ1-1; 9 positions match TRBD1. This CDR3 is 15 amino acids long. The germline CDR1 and CDR2 sequences are SGHRS and YFSETQ. The V segment lost 2 bases and the J segment 11 bases; nucleotides outside the gene matches: 13. The whole variable domain, remainder taken from reference TRBV5-1 and TRBJ1-1, is KAGVTQTPRYLIKTRGQQVTLSCSPISGHRSVSWYQQTPGQGLQFLFEYFSETQRNKGNFPGRFSGRQFSNSRSEMNVSTLELGDSALYLCASSLSWGTGSYAFFGQGTRLTVV.

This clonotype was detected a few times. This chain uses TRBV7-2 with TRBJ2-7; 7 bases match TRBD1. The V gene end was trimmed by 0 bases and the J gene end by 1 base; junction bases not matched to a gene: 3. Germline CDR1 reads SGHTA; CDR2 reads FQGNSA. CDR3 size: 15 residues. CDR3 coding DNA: TGTGCCAGCAGCTTAGCGGGGACAGCTTCCTACGAGCAGTACTTC. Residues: CASSLAGTASYEQYF. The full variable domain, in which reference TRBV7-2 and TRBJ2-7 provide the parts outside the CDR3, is GAGVSQSPSNKVTEKGKDVELRCDPISGHTALYWYRQSLGQGLEFLIYFQGNSAPDKSGLPSDRFSAERTGGSVSTLTIQRTQQEDSAVYLCASSLAGTASYEQYFGPGTRLTVT.

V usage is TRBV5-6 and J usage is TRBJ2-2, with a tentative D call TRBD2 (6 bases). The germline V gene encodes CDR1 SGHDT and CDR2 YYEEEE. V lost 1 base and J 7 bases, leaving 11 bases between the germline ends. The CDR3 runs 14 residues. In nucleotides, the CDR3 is TGTGCCAGCAGCTTGTTGGAGGAGGGCGGGGAGCTGTTTTTT. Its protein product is CASSLLEEGGELFF.

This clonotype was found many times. CDR3 nucleotide sequence: TGTGCCAGCAGCTATGACCGACTAGCGTGGAACACCGGGGAGCTGTTTTTT. It encodes CASSYDRLAWNTGELFF. The chain links TRBV5-5 to TRBJ2-2, with TRBD2 matching 8 bases. The CDR3 covers 17 residues. Germline CDR1 is SGHKS and CDR2 is YYEKEE (reference sequence). V was clipped by 3 bases and J by 1 base; unmatched bases: 8.

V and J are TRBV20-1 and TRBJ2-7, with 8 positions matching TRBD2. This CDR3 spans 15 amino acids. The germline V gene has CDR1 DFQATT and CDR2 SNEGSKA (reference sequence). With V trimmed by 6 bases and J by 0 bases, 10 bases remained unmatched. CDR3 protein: CSAEPGLENSYEQYF. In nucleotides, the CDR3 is TGCAGTGCCGAACCGGGACTAGAAAACTCCTACGAGCAGTACTTC.

CDR3 DNA sequence: TGTGCCAGCAGCTACCTCTACACAGATACGCAGTATTTT. It encodes CASSYLYTDTQYF. This sequence joins TRBV7-2 and TRBJ2-3; D not certain. This CDR3 is 13 amino acids long. Trimming pared 4 bases from V and 2 bases from J, leaving 7 bases between. The germline gives CDR1 SGHTA, CDR2 FQGNSA.

CDR3 DNA: TGTGCCATCAGTGAGTCGATTTACCGGGAAGGCTATGGCTACACCTTC. Amino acid sequence: CAISESIYREGYGYTF. V gene TRBV10-3 combines with J gene TRBJ1-2; no clear D. V was shortened by 0 bases and J by 4 bases, with 15 bases between the two germline ends. Looked up from germline, CDR1 is ENHRY and CDR2 is SYGVKD. The CDR3 consists of 16 residues.

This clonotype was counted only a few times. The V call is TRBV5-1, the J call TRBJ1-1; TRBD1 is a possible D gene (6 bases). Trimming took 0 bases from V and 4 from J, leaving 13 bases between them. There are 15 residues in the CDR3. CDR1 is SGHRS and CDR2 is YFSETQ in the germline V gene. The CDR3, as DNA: TGCGCCAGCAGCTTGGATGGGGGGGCGGTCACTGAAGCTTTCTTT. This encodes CASSLDGGAVTEAFF.